This T cell receptor (beta chain) was identified during a study of blood T cell repertoires in COVID-19. Study at large: Acute-phase and convalescent COVID-19 samples originated in the United States, Italy and Spain. Sample material is recorded as cDNA or gDNA derived from T cells, B-cell-depleted T cells, or PBMCs.

In germline, CDR1 is SGDLS, CDR2 YYNGEE. There are 13 residues in the CDR3. V lost 0 bases to trimming and J lost 8 bases, with 11 bases between them. Authors' analysis steps: Reference gene primers were amplified, and this amplification served to estimate nucleated cell counts. Libraries were prepared by immunoSEQ multiplex PCR; TCRdb keeps only in-frame clonotypes and omits some of them. The D gene and trimming were derived from the DNA, and the V and J assignments and clone size from that table. The table lists approximately 47,000 clones, about 88% of them singletons. Sample: peripheral blood. The clonotype originates from a man aged 70 or older with active COVID-19. V and J are TRBV9 and TRBJ1-2; D unclear. CDR3 nucleotide sequence: TGTGCCAGCAGCGTAGCTCTTATGGGCGGCTACACCTTC. Protein product: CASSVALMGGYTF. The complete variable domain, with remaining parts taken from reference TRBV9 and TRBJ1-2, reads DSGVTQTPKHLITATGQRVTLRCSPRSGDLSVYWYQQSLDQGLQFLIQYYNGEERAKGNILERFSAQQFPDLHSELNLSSLELGDSALYFCASSVALMGGYTFGSGTRLTVV.